The 6 T cell receptor beta chains below all came from one sample that was sequenced in a study of shared clonotypes between healthy human individuals. This table comes from immunoSEQ multiplex PCR, and its TCRdb copy is limited to in-frame clones, with some not included. The sample has millions of clones; 85% to 95% are singletons. Sequencing was done on a sample of naive CD4+ T cells sorted from blood. The sample's subset: CD45RA+ positively selected. The receptors come from a young man in good health.

In regard to this clone: Germline and junction disagree at one end, which may indicate a read error. The V gene is TRBV11-1, the J gene TRBJ2-5; TRBD2 matches 9 bases. CDR3 size: 17 residues. The germline V gene has CDR1 SGHAT and CDR2 FQDESV (reference sequence). The CDR3 loop reads CASSLDAGSGGFWTQHF. CDR3 bases: TGTGCCAGCAGCTTAGATGCAGGTAGCGGGGGTTTTTGGACCCAGCACTTC.

The chain couples TRBV29-1 to TRBJ1-2, with D maybe TRBD1 (6 bases). The CDR3 is 11 amino acids. V dropped 4 bases and J dropped 6 bases, with 9 bases sitting between them. CDR1 and CDR2 (germline): SQVTM, ANQGSEA. In DNA form, the CDR3 reads TGCAGCGTTGGGGGGGCTAATGGCTACACCTTC. Encoded protein: CSVGGANGYTF.

This chain connects TRBV10-3 to TRBJ1-4; tentatively, D is TRBD1 (5 bases). The CDR3 has 15 amino acids. The ends were cut back, 0 bases at V and 3 bases at J, with 8 bases in the middle. Germline V gene lookup returns CDR1 ENHRY and CDR2 SYGVKD. The CDR3 region has the DNA TGTGCCATCAGTGAGTCAGCAGGGCCTAATGAAAAACTGTTTTTT. This gives the protein CAISESAGPNEKLFF.

In this sample, this clone turned up a few times. The rearrangement joins TRBV19 to TRBJ1-4; D uncertain. The V and J ends lost 5 bases and 8 bases respectively, with 18 bases between them. The CDR3 has 15 residues. Germline CDR1 LNHDA, CDR2 SQIVND (reference sequence). The CDR3 nucleotides read TGTGCCAGTAGTCTGACGACGGCCGGTGAAGAAAAACTGTTTTTT. It encodes CASSLTTAGEEKLFF.

In the case of this clone: Other DNA sequences from this sample encode an identical CDR3 as well. The chain has TRBV7-9 and TRBJ2-3; D might be TRBD2 (5 bases). The CDR3 loop spans 14 amino acids. Germline assignment: CDR1 SEHNR and CDR2 FQNEAQ (reference sequence). The V and J ends lost 3 bases and 0 bases respectively, with 7 bases between them. The CDR3 sequence is CASSFGGSTDTQYF. The CDR3 bases are TGTGCCAGCAGCTTTGGAGGTAGCACAGATACGCAGTATTTT.

The chain recombines TRBV5-6 with TRBJ1-4, with a weak D call TRBD1 (6 bases). The CDR3 extends over 15 amino acids. The V gene lost 0 bases and the J gene lost 5 bases, with 11 bases spanning the gap. CDR1 SGHDT and CDR2 YYEEEE come from the germline V gene. CDR3 amino acids: CASSLGGLNNEKLFF. Here the CDR3 DNA reads TGTGCCAGCAGCTTGGGGGGGCTCAACAATGAAAAACTGTTTTTT.